This is a list of T cell receptor beta chains from one sample in a study of identical twins. Via MiXCR, TCRdb re-called the 5' RACE reads, giving one row per CDR3 protein. The top ten hold approximately 1% of the sample, which has under 500,000 distinct CDR3 sequences, 13% to 15% seen once. The same data also went into a second study, on yellow fever vaccine responses in identical twins.

The sample consisted of CD4+ T cells sorted from blood. Receptors were obtained from a woman in her late teens or twenties in good health. CDR3s include the opening cysteine and the closing phenylalanine or tryptophan. The D gene is left open where the match is weak. Clone size is given for some rows only: seen once, a few or many times, or a class if the clone is expanded.

>many|TRBJ2-7|NA|TRBV5-1|13
CASSLARVGEQYF
TGCGCCAGCAGCTTGGCCAGGGTCGGCGAGCAGTACTTC
>few|TRBJ1-5|NA|TRBV7-2|17
CASSLIVEQGRNQPQHF
TGTGCCAGCAGCTTAATTGTGGAACAGGGTAGAAATCAGCCCCAGCATTTT
>few|TRBJ1-1|TRBD1|TRBV20-1|12
CSAAPTGTEAFF
TGCAGTGCTGCCCCGACAGGGACTGAAGCTTTCTTT
>many|TRBJ1-5|NA|TRBV12-3/TRBV12-4|17
CASSFSLSRGGNQPQHF
TGTGCCAGCAGTTTTAGTCTTTCCAGGGGCGGCAATCAGCCCCAGCATTTT
>NA|TRBJ2-4|NA|TRBV10-3|13
CAISERDLGFQYF
TGTGCCATCAGTGAGCGGGACCTGGGGTTTCAGTACTTC
>few|TRBJ2-7|NA|TRBV12-3/TRBV12-4|15
CASRNYLGGNYEQYF
TGTGCCAGCAGAAATTACCTTGGGGGCAACTACGAGCAGTACTTC
>few|TRBJ2-1|NA|TRBV7-2|11
CASSLGHWQFF
TGTGCCAGCAGCTTAGGCCACTGGCAGTTCTTC
>few|TRBJ2-1|NA|TRBV7-2|15
CASSLSAEGVNEQFF
TGTGCCAGCAGCTTAAGTGCTGAAGGGGTAAATGAGCAGTTCTTC
>few|TRBJ2-2|TRBD2|TRBV6-2/TRBV6-3|18
CASSRTSGRVKETGELFF
TGTGCCAGCAGTCGGACTAGCGGGAGGGTTAAGGAGACCGGGGAGCTGTTTTTT
>few|TRBJ1-1|NA|TRBV7-2|14
CASSLGNQNTEAFF
TGTGCCAGCAGCTTAGGGAACCAGAACACTGAAGCTTTCTTT
>NA|TRBJ2-1|NA|TRBV28|13
CASSLRVYNEQFF
TGTGCCAGCAGTTTAAGGGTGTACAATGAGCAGTTCTTC
>NA|TRBJ1-3|TRBD1|TRBV12-3/TRBV12-4|16
CASSHGQEGFRNTIYF
TGTGCCAGCAGTCATGGACAGGAGGGTTTCAGAAACACCATATATTTT
>NA|TRBJ2-1|TRBD2|TRBV2|17
CASSEVGGLAGYNEQFF
TGTGCCAGCAGTGAGGTGGGGGGACTAGCGGGATACAATGAGCAGTTCTTC
>NA|TRBJ2-1|TRBD1|TRBV29-1|12
CSSDRGRDEQFF
TGCAGCTCCGACAGGGGGCGGGATGAGCAGTTCTTC
>NA|TRBJ2-2|NA|TRBV20-1|14
CSARVGLARGELFF
TGCAGTGCTAGAGTGGGCCTAGCTCGCGGGGAGCTGTTTTTT
>NA|TRBJ2-7|TRBD1|TRBV10-3|14
CAISGGQGSGEQYF
TGTGCCATCAGTGGGGGACAGGGCAGTGGCGAGCAGTACTTC
>many|TRBJ2-1|TRBD2|TRBV6-2/TRBV6-3|13
CASKTSGEDEQFF
TGTGCCAGCAAGACTAGCGGGGAGGATGAGCAGTTCTTC
>few|TRBJ1-1|NA|TRBV11-2|13
CASSSRQTTEAFF
TGTGCCAGCAGCTCCCGACAGACCACTGAAGCTTTCTTT
>NA|TRBJ2-5|NA|TRBV12-3/TRBV12-4|14
CASSLSAIQETQYF
TGTGCCAGCAGTTTATCAGCTATACAAGAGACCCAGTACTTC
>few|TRBJ2-5|TRBD1|TRBV11-2|14
CASGGQGAKETQYF
TGTGCCAGCGGAGGACAGGGGGCTAAAGAGACCCAGTACTTC
>many|TRBJ1-4|NA|TRBV4-3|15
CASSFRGGVNEKLFF
TGCGCCAGCAGCTTTAGGGGGGGAGTTAATGAAAAACTGTTTTTT
>NA|TRBJ2-7|TRBD1|TRBV20-1|14
CSARGQGTPYEQYF
TGCAGTGCTAGGGGACAGGGGACACCCTACGAGCAGTACTTC
>NA|TRBJ2-1|NA|TRBV4-3|12
CASSQESGLQFF
TGCGCCAGCAGCCAAGAAAGCGGGCTGCAGTTCTTC